The 19 T cell receptor beta chains presented below share a single source sample, sequenced in a study of control samples from healthy donors and cancer patients. Libraries were prepared by immunoSEQ multiplex PCR; TCRdb keeps only in-frame clonotypes and omits some of them. The top ten hold 2% of the sample, which has approximately 150,000 clones, 91% seen once. Sequences were obtained from blood. The receptors come from a woman aged 40 to 50 in good health.

The chain employs TRBV2 and TRBJ2-7; D is possibly TRBD1 or TRBD2 (7 bases each). The CDR3 has 14 residues. Looked up from germline, CDR1 is SNHLY and CDR2 is FYNNEI. V lost 6 bases, J lost 2 bases, and 14 bases lay in between. The CDR3 coding sequence is TGTGCCAGCAGGAGGGGGGGACAGACCTACGAGCAGTACTTC. Encoded protein: CASRRGGQTYEQYF.

The J gene is TRBJ1-5, the V gene TRBV15; D might be TRBD1 (6 bases). The CDR3 totals 17 residues. V was trimmed by 3 bases and J by 7 bases, leaving 22 bases between them. Germline-derived CDR1 and CDR2 are LNHNV and YYDKDF (reference sequence). Here the CDR3 reads CATSRVLDSLPGQPQHF. Here the CDR3 DNA reads TGTGCCACCAGCAGGGTTTTGGACAGTCTCCCGGGGCAGCCCCAGCATTTT.

CDR3 coding DNA: TGTGCCAGCAGTGGAACAGGGGCACAAGAGACCCAGTACTTC. Amino acid sequence: CASSGTGAQETQYF. This chain links TRBV2 with TRBJ2-5; 7 bases align to TRBD1. Germline CDR1 reads SNHLY; CDR2 reads FYNNEI. The V and J ends lost 4 bases and 2 bases, in that order; junction bases with no gene match: 4. The CDR3 extends over 14 amino acids.

This clone was seen a single time. As DNA, the CDR3 is TGTGCCAGCAGCCTAGACAGCCTCCGGAGTGGCTACACCTTC. As protein: CASSLDSLRSGYTF. This rearrangement joins TRBV25-1 to TRBJ1-2; D is possibly TRBD1 (5 bases). V lost 6 bases to trimming and J lost 7 bases, with 18 bases between them. The CDR3 runs 14 residues. Germline CDR1 is MGHDK and CDR2 is SYGVNS.

The rearrangement uses TRBV28 and TRBJ1-5, with D tentatively TRBD1 (5 bases). The CDR3 has 15 residues. CDR1 is MDHEN, CDR2 SYDVKM, per germline. V was trimmed by 6 bases and J by 3 bases, leaving 15 bases between them. The CDR3 here is CASRPLGGDNQPQHF. The CDR3 DNA sequence: TGTGCCAGCAGACCACTGGGGGGGGACAATCAGCCCCAGCATTTT. The variable domain in full, completed from reference TRBV28 and TRBJ1-5, reads DVKVTQSSRYLVKRTGEKVFLECVQDMDHENMFWYRQDPGLGLRLIYFSYDVKMKEKGDIPEGYSVSREKKERFSLILESASTNQTSMYLCASRPLGGDNQPQHFGDGTRLSIL.

This sequence joins TRBV28 and TRBJ1-5; D remains ambiguous. Looked up from germline, CDR1 is MDHEN and CDR2 is SYDVKM. There are 15 residues in the CDR3. V lost 5 bases and J 0 bases, leaving 11 bases between the germline ends. CDR3 loop: CASSLSRGSNQPQHF. CDR3 bases: TGTGCCAGCAGTCTAAGCAGAGGTAGCAATCAGCCCCAGCATTTT. Supplemented by reference TRBV28 and TRBJ1-5, the full variable domain reads DVKVTQSSRYLVKRTGEKVFLECVQDMDHENMFWYRQDPGLGLRLIYFSYDVKMKEKGDIPEGYSVSREKKERFSLILESASTNQTSMYLCASSLSRGSNQPQHFGDGTRLSIL.

Here the CDR3 reads CATSDTGVAGELFF. In DNA form, the CDR3 reads TGTGCCACCAGTGATACAGGGGTGGCCGGGGAGCTGTTTTTT. The chain links TRBV24-1 to TRBJ2-2, with 7 nucleotides matching TRBD1. CDR3 length: 14 residues. Losses at the gene ends were 3 bases for V and 6 bases for J; bases not matched to a gene: 3. From germline, CDR1 is KGHDR and CDR2 SFDVKD.

The J gene is TRBJ2-1, the V gene TRBV5-6; 13 bases agree with TRBD2. CDR1 and CDR2 from the germline V gene are SGHDT and YYEEEE. This CDR3 is built from 15 residues. V gave up 4 bases and J gave up 6 bases; unmatched junction bases: 4. The CDR3 sequence: CASSPTSGGGNEQFF. As DNA, the CDR3 is TGTGCCAGCAGCCCCACTAGCGGGGGGGGCAATGAGCAGTTCTTC.

This chain links TRBV27 with TRBJ1-2; TRBD1 agrees at 9 bases. Germline CDR1 MNHEY, CDR2 SMNVEV (reference sequence). CDR3 length: 15 residues. With 2 bases clipped from V and 4 bases from J, the junction kept 5 bases outside the gene matches. CDR3 sequence: CASSLKGTGFYGYTF. In DNA form, the CDR3 reads TGTGCCAGCAGTTTAAAGGGGACAGGGTTCTATGGCTACACCTTC.

The gene calls are TRBV5-6 and TRBJ1-2; no reliable D call. Trimming pared 3 bases from V and 9 bases from J, leaving 18 bases between. CDR1 is SGHDT, CDR2 YYEEEE, per germline. This CDR3 is built from 14 residues. The CDR3 DNA sequence: TGTGCCAGCAGCTCCGACTTTGCCGGGTTTAGCTACACCTTC. Its translation: CASSSDFAGFSYTF.

This chain joins TRBV27 and TRBJ2-1; 10 bases match TRBD2. Unmatched junction bases numbered 4, after V lost 6 bases and J lost 2 bases. From germline, CDR1 is MNHEY and CDR2 SMNVEV (reference sequence). The CDR3 sequence is 15 residues long. CDR3 sequence (DNA): TGTGCCAGCAGCCCAGGACTAGCGGCCTACAATGAGCAGTTCTTC. Translated, it gives CASSPGLAAYNEQFF.

In this sample, this clone turned up a few times. This chain connects TRBV5-5 to TRBJ2-7, with a possible D match to TRBD2 (6 bases). Germline-derived CDR1 and CDR2 are SGHKS and YYEKEE (reference sequence). With 4 bases removed from V and 7 bases from J, the gap between germline ends came to 15 bases. The CDR3 is 13 amino acids. The CDR3 DNA reads TGTGCCAGCAGCCGTATCGGGGGTGGGGAGCAGTACTTC. Translation gives CASSRIGGGEQYF.

V and J are TRBV5-6 and TRBJ1-2, with D perhaps matching TRBD1 (5 bases). The V and J ends lost 2 bases and 7 bases respectively, with 9 bases between them. The CDR3 is 12 residues long. Germline-derived CDR1 and CDR2 are SGHDT and YYEEEE. CDR3 in amino acids: CASSLAGPGYTF. The CDR3 region has the DNA TGTGCCAGCAGCTTAGCGGGACCTGGCTACACCTTC.

The chain combines TRBV18 with TRBJ2-7, with TRBD1 as a possible D gene (6 bases). CDR3 size: 14 residues. V was clipped by 5 bases and J by 1 base, with 12 bases between them. Per the germline V gene, CDR1 is KGHSH and CDR2 is LQKENI. The CDR3, as DNA: TGTGCCAGCTCAACCCAACAGGGTTCCTACGAGCAGTACTTC. This translates into CASSTQQGSYEQYF.

This chain uses TRBV7-9 with TRBJ1-5; possibly TRBD1 for D (5 bases). Germline-derived CDR1 and CDR2 are SEHNR and FQNEAQ (reference sequence). V lost 3 bases and J 2 bases, leaving 5 bases between the germline ends. This CDR3 spans 13 amino acids. CDR3 residues: CASSLGRNQPQHF. In DNA, the CDR3 is TGTGCCAGCAGCTTGGGACGCAATCAGCCCCAGCATTTT.

This chain uses TRBV2 with TRBJ2-5; TRBD2 matches at 13 bases. The length of the CDR3 is 16 residues. V lost 5 bases to trimming and J lost 2 bases; unmatched junction nucleotides: 5. Germline V CDR1 and CDR2: SNHLY, FYNNEI. The chain's CDR3 is CASSWTSGGRQETQYF. The CDR3 bases are TGTGCCAGCAGTTGGACTAGCGGGGGACGTCAAGAGACCCAGTACTTC.

The chain has TRBV11-3 and TRBJ2-2; D is unresolved. Germline CDR1 SGHNT, CDR2 YENEEA. V was trimmed by 6 bases and J by 0 bases, leaving 8 bases between them. The CDR3 spans 14 residues. The CDR3 sequence is CASSWQANTGELFF. In DNA form, the CDR3 reads TGTGCCAGCAGTTGGCAGGCGAACACCGGGGAGCTGTTTTTT.

This rearrangement joins TRBV10-3 to TRBJ2-1; a possible D gene is TRBD1 (6 bases). This CDR3 spans 18 amino acids. The germline V gene encodes CDR1 ENHRY and CDR2 SYGVKD. V shed 6 bases and J shed 6 bases, with 27 bases lying between them. CDR3 DNA sequence: TGTGCCATCAGCGAAATGGCCGGGACACTCAGTCCGGGCAATGAGCAGTTCTTC. Its protein is CAISEMAGTLSPGNEQFF.

The gene calls are TRBV7-9 and TRBJ1-3, with 11 bases identical to TRBD1. From germline, CDR1 is SEHNR and CDR2 FQNEAQ (reference sequence). Trimming removed 3 bases from V and 2 bases from J; junction bases left unmatched: 0. This CDR3 contains 15 residues. CDR3 loop: CASSLGQGAGNTIYF. In DNA, the CDR3 is TGTGCCAGCAGCTTGGGACAGGGGGCTGGAAACACCATATATTTT.